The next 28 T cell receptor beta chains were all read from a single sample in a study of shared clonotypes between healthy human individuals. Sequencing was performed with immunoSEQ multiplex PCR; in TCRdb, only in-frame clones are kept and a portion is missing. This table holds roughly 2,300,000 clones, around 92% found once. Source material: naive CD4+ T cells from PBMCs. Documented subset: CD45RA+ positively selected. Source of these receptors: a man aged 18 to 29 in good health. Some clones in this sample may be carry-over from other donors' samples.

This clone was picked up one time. The CDR3 DNA reads as TGTGCCAGCAGCGCGATTCCTAGCACAGATACGCAGTATTTT. This encodes CASSAIPSTDTQYF. The chain carries TRBV5-4 and TRBJ2-3; D gene uncertain. Germline V gene lookup returns CDR1 SGHNT and CDR2 YYREEE (reference sequence). Trimming left V 4 bases short and J 0 bases short, with 9 bases between. The CDR3 totals 14 residues.

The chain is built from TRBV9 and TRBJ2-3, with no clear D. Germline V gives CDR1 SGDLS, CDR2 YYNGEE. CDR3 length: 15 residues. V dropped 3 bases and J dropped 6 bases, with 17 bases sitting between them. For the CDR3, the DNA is TGTGCCAGCAGCGGACTGGCCTTTTCCTCGGATACGCAGTATTTT. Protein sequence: CASSGLAFSSDTQYF.

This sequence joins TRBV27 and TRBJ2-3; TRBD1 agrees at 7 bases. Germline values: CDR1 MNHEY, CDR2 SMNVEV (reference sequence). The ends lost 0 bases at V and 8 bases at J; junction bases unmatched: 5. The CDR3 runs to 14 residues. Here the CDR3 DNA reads TGTGCCAGCAGTTTATCGTTCCGGGACAGTACGCAGTATTTT. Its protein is CASSLSFRDSTQYF.

This CDR3 reads CASSIDTEREQYF. CDR3 DNA sequence: TGTGCCAGTAGTATAGATACGGAGAGAGAGCAGTACTTC. The rearrangement uses TRBV19 and TRBJ2-7; D remains ambiguous. CDR3 length equals 13 residues. Trimming pared 0 bases from V and 7 bases from J, leaving 10 bases between. Germline V gives CDR1 LNHDA, CDR2 SQIVND (reference sequence).

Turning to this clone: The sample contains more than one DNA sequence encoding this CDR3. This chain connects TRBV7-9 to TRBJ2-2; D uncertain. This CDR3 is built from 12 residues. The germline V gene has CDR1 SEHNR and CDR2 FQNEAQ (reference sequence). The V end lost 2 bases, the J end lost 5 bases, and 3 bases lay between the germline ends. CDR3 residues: CASSLKTGELFF. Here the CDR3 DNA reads TGTGCCAGCAGCTTAAAGACCGGGGAGCTGTTTTTT.

The CDR3 nucleotides read TGCGCCAGCAGCGCAGGGCCCTCCTACGAGCAGTACTTC. Translated, it gives CASSAGPSYEQYF. V gene TRBV10-1 combines with J gene TRBJ2-7, with TRBD1 as a possible D gene (5 bases). Per the germline V gene, CDR1 is WNHNN and CDR2 is SYGVQD (reference sequence). This CDR3 has 13 amino acids. The V end was cut by 6 bases, the J end by 0 bases, with 9 bases between.

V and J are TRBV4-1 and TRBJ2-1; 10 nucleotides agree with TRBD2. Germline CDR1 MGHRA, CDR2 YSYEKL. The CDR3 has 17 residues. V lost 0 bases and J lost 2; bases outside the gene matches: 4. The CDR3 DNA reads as TGCGCCAGCAGCCAAGATCGGACTAGCGGAACCTACAATGAGCAGTTCTTC. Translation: CASSQDRTSGTYNEQFF.

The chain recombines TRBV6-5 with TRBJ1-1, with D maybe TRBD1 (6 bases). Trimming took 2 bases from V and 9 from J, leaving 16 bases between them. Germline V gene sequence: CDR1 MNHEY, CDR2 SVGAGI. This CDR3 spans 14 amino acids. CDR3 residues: CASSYPTGASKAFF. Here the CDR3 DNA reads TGTGCCAGCAGTTACCCGACAGGAGCTTCCAAAGCTTTCTTT.

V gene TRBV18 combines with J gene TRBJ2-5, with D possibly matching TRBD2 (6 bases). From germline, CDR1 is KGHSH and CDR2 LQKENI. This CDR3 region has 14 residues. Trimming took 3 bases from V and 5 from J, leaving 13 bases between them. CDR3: CASSPRDGSETQYF. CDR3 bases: TGTGCCAGCTCACCGCGCGACGGGAGTGAGACCCAGTACTTC.

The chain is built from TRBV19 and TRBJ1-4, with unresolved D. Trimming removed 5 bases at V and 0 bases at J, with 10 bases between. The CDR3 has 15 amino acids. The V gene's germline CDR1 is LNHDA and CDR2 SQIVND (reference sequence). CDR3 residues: CASSLRRATNEKLFF. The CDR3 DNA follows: TGTGCCAGTAGTCTCCGACGGGCAACTAATGAAAAACTGTTTTTT.

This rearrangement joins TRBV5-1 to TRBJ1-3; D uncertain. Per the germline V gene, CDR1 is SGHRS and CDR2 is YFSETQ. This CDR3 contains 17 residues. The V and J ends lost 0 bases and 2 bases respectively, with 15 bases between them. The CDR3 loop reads CASSLAPVLGTGNTIYF. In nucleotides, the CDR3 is TGCGCCAGCAGCTTGGCCCCTGTGTTAGGTACTGGAAACACCATATATTTT.

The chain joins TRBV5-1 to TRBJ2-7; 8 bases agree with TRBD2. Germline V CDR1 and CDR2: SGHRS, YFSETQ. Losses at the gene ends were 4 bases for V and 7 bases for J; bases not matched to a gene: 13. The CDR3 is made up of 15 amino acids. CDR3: CASSVAGTSGMEQYF. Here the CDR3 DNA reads TGCGCCAGCAGCGTGGCCGGGACTAGTGGAATGGAGCAGTACTTC.

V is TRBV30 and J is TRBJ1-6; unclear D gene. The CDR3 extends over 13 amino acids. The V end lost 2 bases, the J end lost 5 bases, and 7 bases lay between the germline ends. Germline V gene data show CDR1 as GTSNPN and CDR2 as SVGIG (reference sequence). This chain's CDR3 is CAWSPQDNSPLHF. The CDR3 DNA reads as TGTGCCTGGAGTCCCCAAGATAATTCACCCCTCCACTTT.

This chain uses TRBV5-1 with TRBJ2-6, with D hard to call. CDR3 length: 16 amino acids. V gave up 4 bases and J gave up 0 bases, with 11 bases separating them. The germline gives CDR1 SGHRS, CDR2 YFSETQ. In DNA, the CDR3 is TGCGCCAGCAGCACCCTGGCAGGCTCTGGGGCCAACGTCCTGACTTTC. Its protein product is CASSTLAGSGANVLTF.

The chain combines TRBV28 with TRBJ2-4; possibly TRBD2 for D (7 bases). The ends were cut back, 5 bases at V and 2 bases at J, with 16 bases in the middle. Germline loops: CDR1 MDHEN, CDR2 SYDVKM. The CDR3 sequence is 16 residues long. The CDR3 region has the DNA TGTGCCAGCAGTCGGGGGGCGACCTGGTCCAAAAACATTCAGTACTTC. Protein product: CASSRGATWSKNIQYF.

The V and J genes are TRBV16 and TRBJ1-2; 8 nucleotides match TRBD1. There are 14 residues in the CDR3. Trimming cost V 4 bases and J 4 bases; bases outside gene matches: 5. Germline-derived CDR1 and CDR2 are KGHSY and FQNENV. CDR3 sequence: CASSPEGQGYGYTF. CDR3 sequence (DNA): TGTGCCAGCAGCCCAGAAGGACAGGGCTATGGCTACACCTTC.

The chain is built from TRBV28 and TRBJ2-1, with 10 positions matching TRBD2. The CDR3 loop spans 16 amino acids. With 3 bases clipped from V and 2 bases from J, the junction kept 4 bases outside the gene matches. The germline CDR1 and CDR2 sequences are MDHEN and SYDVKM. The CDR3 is CASSFRTSGAYNEQFF. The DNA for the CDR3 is TGTGCCAGCAGTTTCAGAACTAGCGGGGCCTACAATGAGCAGTTCTTC.

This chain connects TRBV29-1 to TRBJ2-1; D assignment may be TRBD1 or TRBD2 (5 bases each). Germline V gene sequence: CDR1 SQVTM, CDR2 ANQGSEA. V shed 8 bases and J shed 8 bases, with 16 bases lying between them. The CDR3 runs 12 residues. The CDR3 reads CSPTGRRYEQFF. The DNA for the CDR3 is TGCAGCCCAACGGGGCGGCGATATGAGCAGTTCTTC.

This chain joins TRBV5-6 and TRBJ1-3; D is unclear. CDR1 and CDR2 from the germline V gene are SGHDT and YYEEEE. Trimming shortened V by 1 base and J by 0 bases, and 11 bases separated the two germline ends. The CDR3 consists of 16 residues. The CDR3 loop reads CASSLIAASSGNTIYF. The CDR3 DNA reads TGTGCCAGCAGCTTGATCGCGGCTAGCTCTGGAAACACCATATATTTT.

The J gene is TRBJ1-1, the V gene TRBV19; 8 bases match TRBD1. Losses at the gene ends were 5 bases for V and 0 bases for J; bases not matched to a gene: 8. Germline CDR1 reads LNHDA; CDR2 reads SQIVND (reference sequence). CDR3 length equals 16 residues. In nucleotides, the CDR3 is TGTGCCAGTAGTGTAATACCGGGACAGGTGAACACTGAAGCTTTCTTT. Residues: CASSVIPGQVNTEAFF.

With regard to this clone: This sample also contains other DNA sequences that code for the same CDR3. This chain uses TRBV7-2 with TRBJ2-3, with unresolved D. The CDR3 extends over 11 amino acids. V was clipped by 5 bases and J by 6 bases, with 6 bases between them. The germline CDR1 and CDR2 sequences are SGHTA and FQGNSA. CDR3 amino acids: CASSLSDTQYF. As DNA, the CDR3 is TGTGCCAGCAGCCTGTCGGATACGCAGTATTTT.

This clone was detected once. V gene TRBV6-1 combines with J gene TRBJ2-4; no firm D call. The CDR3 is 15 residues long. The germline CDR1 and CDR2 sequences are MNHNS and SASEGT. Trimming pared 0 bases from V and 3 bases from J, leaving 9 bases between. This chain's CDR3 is CASSEAGSVKNIQYF. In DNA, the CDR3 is TGTGCCAGCAGTGAAGCTGGTTCGGTCAAAAACATTCAGTACTTC.

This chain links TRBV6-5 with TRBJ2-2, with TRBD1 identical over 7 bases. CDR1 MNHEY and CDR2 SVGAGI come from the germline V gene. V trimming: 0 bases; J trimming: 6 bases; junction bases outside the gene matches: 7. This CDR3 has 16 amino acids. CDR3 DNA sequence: TGTGCCAGCAGTTACTCGAGAAGACAGGGATCCGGGGAGCTGTTTTTT. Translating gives CASSYSRRQGSGELFF.

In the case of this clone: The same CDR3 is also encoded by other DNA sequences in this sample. The CDR3 DNA is TGTGCCAGCAGTGAAGCGAGGGAGACCCAGTACTTC. This sequence encodes CASSEARETQYF. This rearrangement joins TRBV6-1 to TRBJ2-5; D remains unclear. This CDR3 comprises 12 residues. V lost 0 bases to trimming and J lost 5 bases, with 4 bases between them. CDR1 MNHNS and CDR2 SASEGT come from the germline V gene.

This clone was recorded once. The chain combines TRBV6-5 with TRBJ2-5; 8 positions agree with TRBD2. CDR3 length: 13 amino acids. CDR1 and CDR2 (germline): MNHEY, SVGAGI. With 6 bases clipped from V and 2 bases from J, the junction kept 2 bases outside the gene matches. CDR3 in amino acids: CASRASGQETQYF. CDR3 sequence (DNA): TGTGCCAGCAGGGCTAGCGGGCAAGAGACCCAGTACTTC.

This chain's CDR3 is CASSHLGLEIYEQYF. The CDR3 DNA sequence: TGTGCCAGCAGTCATTTGGGACTAGAAATCTACGAGCAGTACTTC. This chain links TRBV11-2 with TRBJ2-7, with 8 bases aligning to TRBD2. Germline V gene lookup returns CDR1 SGHAT and CDR2 FQNNGV. With V trimmed by 6 bases and J by 3 bases, 10 bases remained unmatched. This CDR3 contains 15 residues.

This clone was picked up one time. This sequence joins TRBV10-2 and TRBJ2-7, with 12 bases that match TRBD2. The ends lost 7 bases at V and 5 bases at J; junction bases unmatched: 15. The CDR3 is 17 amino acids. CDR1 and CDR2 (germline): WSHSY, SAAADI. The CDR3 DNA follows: TGCGCCAGCACCCAAGGAAGACTAGCGGGAGAGTCCCACGAGCAGTACTTC. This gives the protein CASTQGRLAGESHEQYF.

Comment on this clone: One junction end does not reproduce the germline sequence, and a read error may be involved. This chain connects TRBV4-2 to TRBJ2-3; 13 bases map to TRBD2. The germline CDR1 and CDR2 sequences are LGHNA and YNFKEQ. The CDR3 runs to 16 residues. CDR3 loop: CASTQLAGGGTDTQYF. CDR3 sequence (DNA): TGTGCCAGCACCCAACTAGCGGGAGGGGGCACAGATACGCAGTATTTT.